This T cell receptor (beta chain) was documented in a study of PD-1 blockade in mismatch repair-deficient tumors. V was trimmed by 6 bases and J by 2 bases, leaving 14 bases between them. The CDR3 consists of 15 residues. Germline V gene lookup returns CDR1 MNHEY and CDR2 SMNVEV (reference sequence). Generated by immunoSEQ multiplex PCR, the TCRdb table keeps only in-frame clones and is missing some. This table has 10,000 or so clones, approximately 90% appearing once. This clone was picked up a small number of times. Its antigen is still unknown. Time point noted: approximately eleven-day in vitro stimulation with candidate neoantigen peptide 3.

The chain combines TRBV27 with TRBJ1-5; D not resolved. The specimen comprised cells cultured in vitro, sampled from a patient treated with pembrolizumab. The TCR was taken from an adult with mismatch repair-deficient cancer. CDR3 sequence (DNA): TGTGCCAGCAGGGAACTAGGTACAGGCAATCAGCCCCAGCATTTT. Protein sequence: CASRELGTGNQPQHF.